Below, one T cell receptor beta chain is given with its context. As yet, its antigen is unknown. These data are taken from a study of shared clonotypes between healthy human individuals. Whole-study context: The study used three CD4 naive, three CD4 memory, two CD8 naive and one CD8 memory plate per donor.

Whole-study results and caveats: Among non-shared clonotypes, generation probabilities were lower than among those shared by all four donors. Estimated richness was generally greater in naive than memory subsets.

CDR3 length: 14 residues. The ends lost 2 bases at V and 9 bases at J; junction bases unmatched: 8. Per germline, CDR1 SGHDT and CDR2 YYEEEE. An approximately 200 ng quantity of DNA, roughly 29,000 T cell genomes, went into the sorted-subset replicate PCRs. Data came from immunoSEQ multiplex PCR; TCRdb stores just in-frame clones and leaves some out. The sample comprises millions of clones, approximately 90% of which are singletons, and over 0.12% rests with the top ten. The chain links TRBV5-6 to TRBJ2-3, with TRBD1 identical over 8 bases. Material: naive CD4+ T cells sorted from blood. This sample's subset: CD45RA+ positively selected. The clonotype originates from a man younger than 30 in good health. CDR3 in DNA: TGTGCCAGCAGCTTAAGACAGGGGTTGGGAACGCAGTATTTT. Translated, it gives CASSLRQGLGTQYF.